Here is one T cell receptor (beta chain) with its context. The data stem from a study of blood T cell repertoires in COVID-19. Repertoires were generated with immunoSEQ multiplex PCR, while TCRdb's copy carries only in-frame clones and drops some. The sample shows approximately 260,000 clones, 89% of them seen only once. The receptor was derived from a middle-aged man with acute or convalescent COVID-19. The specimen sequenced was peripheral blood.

This CDR3 is CASSLNPRGRLNYGYTF. CDR3 in DNA: TGTGCCAGCAGTCTTAACCCCCGCGGGAGACTTAACTATGGCTACACCTTC. The rearrangement joins TRBV6-6 to TRBJ1-2; D is ambiguous. This CDR3 is built from 17 residues. V gave up 5 bases and J gave up 1 base, with 20 bases separating them. Looked up from germline, CDR1 is MNHNY and CDR2 is SVGAGI (reference sequence).